This entry features one TCR beta chain sequence. The antigen is unknown. Germline V gives CDR1 DFQATT, CDR2 SNEGSKA (reference sequence). CDR3 length: 14 amino acids. The V end was cut by 3 bases, the J end by 1 base, with 12 bases between. The data belong to a study of Ad26.COV2.S vaccination and SARS-CoV-2 variants. Overall study context: A COV1001 Ad26.COV2.S trial-arm participant provided the sample. Study-level points and caveats: Placebo and vaccine recipients had non-spike TCR breadth that was similar.

Sequenced by immunoSEQ multiplex PCR; TCRdb stores in-frame clones only, minus some. The data hold just over 350,000 clones, with about 85% observed a single time. Treatment reported: around 19 received Ad26.COV2.S at low or high dose, single or two shots; about 5 received placebo; per-sample allocation not given. Sampling was done on day 63 after the first vaccine or placebo injection. Sequencing was performed on peripheral blood, taken in a trial of Ad26.COV2.S vaccine versus placebo. The TCR originated in a person between 18 and 65 years old who received the Ad26.COV2.S COVID-19 vaccine or a placebo. This chain connects TRBV20-1 to TRBJ2-5; D is unclear. For the CDR3, the DNA is TGCAGTGCTAGTCTTCGTGGCGGCCAAGAGACCCAGTACTTC. This sequence encodes CSASLRGGQETQYF.